One and the same sample provided the 23 T cell receptor beta chains below, sequenced in a study of blood T cell repertoires in COVID-19. TCRdb's copy holds only in-frame clones and misses some; the assay was immunoSEQ multiplex PCR. This table holds fewer than 75,000 clones, approximately 87% found once. Sequencing input: peripheral blood. Every receptor here comes from a middle-aged man with active COVID-19.

This chain connects TRBV7-2 to TRBJ2-1, with 11 bases aligning to TRBD2. There are 14 residues in the CDR3. Per germline, CDR1 SGHTA and CDR2 FQGNSA. V dropped 3 bases and J dropped 9; count of bases not matched to a gene: 4. The DNA of the CDR3 is TGTGCCAGCAGCTTCCATAGCGGGGGGGCTGAGCAGTTCTTC. Residues: CASSFHSGGAEQFF. The complete variable domain, with remaining parts taken from reference TRBV7-2 and TRBJ2-1, reads GAGVSQSPSNKVTEKGKDVELRCDPISGHTALYWYRQSLGQGLEFLIYFQGNSAPDKSGLPSDRFSAERTGGSVSTLTIQRTQQEDSAVYLCASSFHSGGAEQFFGPGTRLTVL.

In this sample, this clone turned up a few times. The CDR3: CASSLGFAGGRVEQFF. The DNA of the CDR3 is TGTGCCAGCAGCTTAGGCTTTGCGGGAGGAAGGGTTGAGCAGTTCTTC. This chain uses TRBV7-6 with TRBJ2-1; 8 positions match TRBD2. CDR1 SGHVS and CDR2 FNYEAQ come from the germline V gene. The junction had 11 bases not matched to a gene; V was cut back by 1 base and J by 9 bases. The CDR3 runs 16 residues.

CDR3 protein: CASSPTQQGNTGELFF. CDR3 DNA: TGTGCCAGCAGTCCGACACAACAGGGGAACACCGGGGAGCTGTTTTTT. The rearrangement links TRBV2 to TRBJ2-2; a possible D gene is TRBD1 (6 bases). The CDR3 is 16 residues long. V shed 5 bases and J shed 1 base, with 14 bases lying between them. Germline assignment: CDR1 SNHLY and CDR2 FYNNEI. Full variable domain (missing parts from reference TRBV2 and TRBJ2-2): EPEVTQTPSHQVTQMGQEVILRCVPISNHLYFYWYRQILGQKVEFLVSFYNNEISEKSEIFDDQFSVERPDGSNFTLKIRSTKLEDSAMYFCASSPTQQGNTGELFFGEGSRLTVL.

The chain is built from TRBV2 and TRBJ1-1; the D gene is possibly TRBD1 (6 bases). Germline assignment: CDR1 SNHLY and CDR2 FYNNEI. V shed 7 bases and J shed 6 bases, with 18 bases lying between them. The CDR3 has 14 amino acids. The CDR3 bases are TGTGCCAGCACCTACTTGGGGGGGCTTGCTGAAGCTTTCTTT. Amino acid sequence: CASTYLGGLAEAFF.

V usage is TRBV19 and J usage is TRBJ1-1, with 10 positions matching TRBD1. J was trimmed by 7 bases and V by 5 bases; bases with no gene match: 10. Per germline, CDR1 LNHDA and CDR2 SQIVND (reference sequence). The length of the CDR3 is 15 residues. CDR3 nucleotides: TGTGCCAGTAGTCCAGGGACAGGGGACTTTATTGAAGCTTTCTTT. This encodes CASSPGTGDFIEAFF.

The rearrangement joins TRBV29-1 to TRBJ1-1; 9 nucleotides agree with TRBD1. The J segment lost 6 bases and the V segment lost 7 bases, leaving 12 bases of the junction unmatched. CDR3 length: 14 amino acids. From germline, CDR1 is SQVTM and CDR2 ANQGSEA. CDR3 nucleotide sequence: TGCAGCGCCAGACAGGGGGGTCGGGCGGCTGAAGCTTTCTTT. Translating it yields CSARQGGRAAEAFF.

This chain uses TRBV18 with TRBJ1-2; 10 bases are a match to TRBD1. Germline lookup yields CDR1 KGHSH and CDR2 LQKENI. The CDR3 loop spans 17 amino acids. The J segment lost 0 bases and the V segment lost 2 bases, leaving 6 bases of the junction unmatched. CDR3 in amino acids: CASSPTGTGDSNYGYTF. In DNA form, the CDR3 reads TGTGCCAGCTCACCAACCGGGACAGGGGATTCTAACTATGGCTACACCTTC.

The V and J genes are TRBV3-1 (or the pseudogene TRBV3-2) and TRBJ2-3; D is unclear. The length of the CDR3 is 13 residues. V dropped 6 bases and J dropped 3 bases, with 10 bases sitting between them. Germline CDR1 and CDR2: LGHDT and YNNKEL (reference sequence). DNA of the CDR3: TGTGCCAGCAGACCCGGTGCAACAGATACGCAGTATTTT. It translates to CASRPGATDTQYF.

The chain uses TRBV4-1 and TRBJ2-3; D perhaps matches TRBD2 (6 bases). Germline V gene sequence: CDR1 MGHRA, CDR2 YSYEKL. The ends were cut back, 0 bases at V and 1 base at J, with 11 bases in the middle. This CDR3 region has 16 residues. The CDR3 DNA reads TGCGCCAGCAGCCAAGAGGGGCGGGAACGCACAGATACGCAGTATTTT. It codes for CASSQEGRERTDTQYF.

In nucleotides, the CDR3 is TGTGCCAGCACCTCCGGGAACACCATATATTTT. Translated: CASTSGNTIYF. This chain joins TRBV7-2 and TRBJ1-3; D unclear. The CDR3 loop spans 11 amino acids. Deletions cut 7 bases from V and 7 bases from J, with 8 bases between. CDR1 and CDR2 (germline): SGHTA, FQGNSA.

V gene TRBV10-3 combines with J gene TRBJ1-1, with D unresolved. Germline V gene sequence: CDR1 ENHRY, CDR2 SYGVKD. V was pared by 2 bases and J by 0 bases, with 7 bases between. The length of the CDR3 is 14 residues. The CDR3 nucleotides are TGTGCCATCAGTGAGCTACAGATGAACACTGAAGCTTTCTTT. It encodes CAISELQMNTEAFF.

The CDR3 is CASSPRRGWETQYF. In nucleotides, the CDR3 is TGTGCCAGCTCACCCCGGCGGGGTTGGGAGACCCAGTACTTC. This chain uses TRBV18 with TRBJ2-5; the D gene is possibly TRBD2 (6 bases). The germline V gene has CDR1 KGHSH and CDR2 LQKENI. Trimming stripped 3 bases from V and 5 bases from J, with 13 bases between. This CDR3 is built from 14 residues.

The chain combines TRBV6-6 with TRBJ1-2; D not certain. Germline CDR1 and CDR2: MNHNY and SVGAGI (reference sequence). The CDR3 totals 13 residues. Trimming took 4 bases from V and 8 from J, leaving 14 bases between them. The CDR3 here is CASSSQENWGYTF. The CDR3 DNA is TGTGCCAGCAGTTCGCAAGAAAACTGGGGCTACACCTTC.

The rearrangement joins TRBV2 to TRBJ2-3; the match to TRBD2 covers 10 bases. Per the germline V gene, CDR1 is SNHLY and CDR2 is FYNNEI. The CDR3 length is 16 residues. The junction had 10 bases not matched to a gene; V was cut back by 6 bases and J by 4 bases. For the CDR3, the DNA is TGTGCCAGCAGGGGAACTAGCGGGGCCCGGGCAGATACGCAGTATTTT. Amino acid sequence: CASRGTSGARADTQYF.

The chain is built from TRBV7-9 and TRBJ2-3; TRBD2 might be the D (5 bases). V was pared by 3 bases and J by 3 bases, with 16 bases between. This CDR3 comprises 16 residues. Per germline, CDR1 SEHNR and CDR2 FQNEAQ (reference sequence). In DNA, the CDR3 is TGTGCCAGCAGCTTCAGAGGGTCCGGCGGAACAGATACGCAGTATTTT. It encodes CASSFRGSGGTDTQYF.

The chain is built from TRBV27 and TRBJ2-7; D might be TRBD2 (6 bases). The CDR3 covers 17 residues. CDR1 is MNHEY and CDR2 is SMNVEV in the germline V gene (reference sequence). Trimming stripped 5 bases from V and 2 bases from J, with 22 bases between. CDR3 protein: CASSLIPGAPPPYEQYF. CDR3 in DNA: TGTGCCAGCAGTCTCATCCCGGGAGCGCCCCCCCCCTACGAGCAGTACTTC.

The chain is built from TRBV29-1 and TRBJ2-2; D call uncertain. The CDR3 runs 11 residues. Trimming left V 2 bases short and J 6 bases short, with 4 bases between. Germline V CDR1 and CDR2: SQVTM, ANQGSEA. The CDR3 is CSVERSGELFF. In DNA form, the CDR3 reads TGCAGCGTTGAACGTTCCGGGGAGCTGTTTTTT.

The CDR3 bases are TGTGCCAGCAGCGTAAAACTCTCTGGGGCCAACGTCCTGACTTTC. Its translation is CASSVKLSGANVLTF. The chain couples TRBV5-6 to TRBJ2-6, with D unresolved. The CDR3 spans 15 residues. The V end was cut by 4 bases, the J end by 0 bases, with 8 bases between. Germline loops: CDR1 SGHDT, CDR2 YYEEEE.

The V gene is TRBV5-5, the J gene TRBJ2-1; 8 bases are shared with TRBD1. Germline CDR1 and CDR2: SGHKS and YYEKEE (reference sequence). The CDR3 contains 14 residues. V shed 4 bases, J shed 7 bases, and the junction held 7 bases outside the gene matches. The CDR3 DNA sequence: TGTGCCAGCAGCCGGACAGGGAGACGAAATGAGCAGTTCTTC. It encodes CASSRTGRRNEQFF.

This chain uses TRBV19 with TRBJ2-3; 9 bases match TRBD2. The CDR3 length is 16 residues. Germline assignment: CDR1 LNHDA and CDR2 SQIVND (reference sequence). The junction had 10 bases not matched to a gene; V was cut back by 3 bases and J by 6 bases. The CDR3 loop is CASSIGLAPSGDTQYF. The CDR3 DNA follows: TGTGCCAGTAGTATCGGACTAGCGCCCTCGGGGGATACGCAGTATTTT.

The chain has TRBV15 and TRBJ1-5; weak D call: TRBD1 (5 bases). CDR3 length equals 17 residues. Germline V lookup: CDR1 LNHNV, CDR2 YYDKDF (reference sequence). V gave up 0 bases and J gave up 2 bases, with 14 bases separating them. CDR3 sequence: CATSRDKAGRGNQPQHF. In DNA, the CDR3 is TGTGCCACCAGCAGAGATAAGGCGGGACGTGGCAATCAGCCCCAGCATTTT.

This chain connects TRBV4-2 to TRBJ2-5; 9 positions agree with TRBD2. Losses at the gene ends were 0 bases for V and 3 bases for J; bases not matched to a gene: 8. The CDR3 contains 17 residues. CDR1 is LGHNA, CDR2 YNFKEQ, per germline. The CDR3, as DNA: TGTGCCAGCAGCCAAGAAGGAACTTCTAGCGGGAAAGAGACCCAGTACTTC. It codes for CASSQEGTSSGKETQYF.

The genes are TRBV6-4 and TRBJ2-3; 8 positions match TRBD2. The junction had 4 bases not matched to a gene; V was cut back by 6 bases and J by 5 bases. CDR1 and CDR2 (germline): MRHNA, SNTAGT. CDR3 length equals 13 residues. The CDR3 sequence is CASSGGAGDTQYF. The CDR3 DNA sequence: TGTGCCAGCAGCGGGGGGGCCGGAGATACGCAGTATTTT.